The entry below gives a single TCR beta chain sequence along with its context. This record belongs to a study of blood T cell repertoires in COVID-19. In the study's own analysis: Reference gene primer amplification in the assay estimated nucleated cell counts. Clones were sequenced by immunoSEQ multiplex PCR, and TCRdb holds only the in-frame ones, with some missing. The DNA gave D and trimming, while V, J and clone size come from that table. The sample yields about 230,000 clones, just over 85% seen once. Seattle-derived patients entered the study during active infection and were followed longitudinally. Germline values: CDR1 SGHTA, CDR2 FQGTGA. CDR3 size: 13 residues. Between the trimmed V and J ends, which lost 4 bases and 9 bases, there was a span of 13 bases.

The V call is TRBV7-3, the J call TRBJ2-1; D is possibly TRBD2 (6 bases). Sequenced input: peripheral blood. The clonotype originates from a man between 50 and 59 years old with COVID-19, enrolled during active disease. The CDR3 DNA reads as TGTGCCAGCAGCTGGGGGACTTCGGGTGAGCAGTTCTTC. This gives the protein CASSWGTSGEQFF.